These T cell receptor beta chains were read from a single sample in a study of T cell clusters in autoimmune cytopenias. Following a re-call of the multiplex PCR reads, TCRdb has one entry per CDR3 protein and lacks DNA. The data include around 4,300 distinct CDR3 sequences; the top ten clones carry around 20%. A further study also used this sample, focusing on T cell repertoires in aging, cancer and after chemotherapy.

Sample: peripheral blood. All receptors come from a human donor in good health. Each CDR3 is given with its conserved first and last residue. Size is omitted from some rows. Given values are once, few, many or a class for expanded clones.

abundance: medium-sized
v_gene: TRBV18
j_gene: TRBJ2-1
CDR3aa: CASSPWRSYNEQFF

abundance: .
v_gene: TRBV20-1
j_gene: TRBJ2-7
CDR3aa: CSARDGRGVDYEQYF

abundance: medium-sized
v_gene: TRBV15
j_gene: TRBJ1-1
CDR3aa: CATSTGYTEAFF

abundance: medium-sized
v_gene: TRBV12-3/TRBV12-4
j_gene: TRBJ1-1
CDR3aa: CASSLMAGATEAFF

abundance: .
v_gene: TRBV19
j_gene: TRBJ2-7
CDR3aa: CASSNRGGQGTYEQYF

abundance: .
v_gene: TRBV7-9
j_gene: TRBJ1-6
CDR3aa: CASSSNNDYHFGNSPLHF

abundance: .
v_gene: TRBV20-1
j_gene: TRBJ2-5
CDR3aa: CSARIPGRMETQYF

abundance: .
v_gene: TRBV6-5
j_gene: TRBJ1-3
CDR3aa: CASSPLMGNYGNTIYF

abundance: .
v_gene: TRBV10-3
j_gene: TRBJ2-1
CDR3aa: CAISDPTGGGDEQFF

abundance: .
v_gene: TRBV7-2
j_gene: TRBJ2-3
CDR3aa: CASSPGQGPDTQYF

abundance: .
v_gene: TRBV7-2
j_gene: TRBJ1-2
CDR3aa: CASRSSPGDSYGYTF

abundance: medium-sized
v_gene: TRBV5-1
j_gene: TRBJ1-4
CDR3aa: CASSLKREASEKLFF